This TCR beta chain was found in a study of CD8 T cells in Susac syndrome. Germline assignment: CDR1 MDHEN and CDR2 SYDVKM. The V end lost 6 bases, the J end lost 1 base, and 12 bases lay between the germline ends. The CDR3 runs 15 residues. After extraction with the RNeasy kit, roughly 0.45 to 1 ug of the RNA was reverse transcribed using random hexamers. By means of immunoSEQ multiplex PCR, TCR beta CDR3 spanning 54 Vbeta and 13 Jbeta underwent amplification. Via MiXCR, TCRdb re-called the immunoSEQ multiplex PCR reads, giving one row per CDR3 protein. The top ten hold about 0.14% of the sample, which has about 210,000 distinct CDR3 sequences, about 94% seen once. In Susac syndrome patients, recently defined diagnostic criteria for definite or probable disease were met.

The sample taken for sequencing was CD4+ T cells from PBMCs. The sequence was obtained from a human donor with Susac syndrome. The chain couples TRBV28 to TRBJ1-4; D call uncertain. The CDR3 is CASRPGGGTNEKLFF. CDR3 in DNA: TGTGCCAGCAGGCCCGGCGGAGGAACTAATGAAAAACTGTTTTTT.